The 4 T cell receptor beta chains presented below share a single source sample, sequenced in a study of brain T cells in children with intractable seizures. Clones were sequenced by immunoSEQ multiplex PCR, and TCRdb holds only the in-frame ones, with some missing. The profile shows 60,000 to 85,000 clones, just over 90% of them singletons. The sequencing here drew on peripheral blood, taken at surgery. The receptors shown here come from a boy younger than two with tuberous sclerosis and intractable seizures.

This chain connects TRBV4-2 to TRBJ2-3, with unresolved D. V was trimmed by 5 bases and J by 2 bases, leaving 17 bases between them. There are 16 residues in the CDR3. CDR1 and CDR2 from the germline V gene are LGHNA and YNFKEQ. The CDR3 DNA reads as TGTGCCAGCAGCTACAAGCCCGGCTTCGTCACAGATACGCAGTATTTT. This gives the protein CASSYKPGFVTDTQYF.

About this clone: Relative to the germline gene, one junction end is altered; a read error may explain this. The J gene is TRBJ2-7, the V gene TRBV4-1; 7 bases are a match to TRBD1. The CDR3 totals 14 residues. Germline assignment: CDR1 MGHRA and CDR2 YSYEKL. CDR3 loop: CASSQGGGSHEQYF. The CDR3 nucleotides are TGCGCCAGCAGCCAAGGAGGGGGCTCCCACGAGCAGTACTTC.

The chain carries TRBV18 and TRBJ2-1, with TRBD2 matching over 11 bases. The CDR3 consists of 19 residues. V shed 0 bases, J shed 0 bases, and the junction held 7 bases outside the gene matches. Germline lookup yields CDR1 KGHSH and CDR2 LQKENI. The chain's CDR3 is CASSPPGLAEPSSYNEQFF. In DNA, the CDR3 is TGTGCCAGCTCACCACCGGGACTAGCGGAACCTAGCTCCTACAATGAGCAGTTCTTC.

This chain links TRBV9 with TRBJ2-7; 7 bases map to TRBD1. Trimming removed 0 bases from V and 2 bases from J; junction bases left unmatched: 5. CDR1 is SGDLS, CDR2 YYNGEE, per germline. CDR3 length equals 15 residues. As DNA, the CDR3 is TGTGCCAGCAGCGTAGCGGGACAGCCCACCTACGAGCAGTACTTC. Translating gives CASSVAGQPTYEQYF.